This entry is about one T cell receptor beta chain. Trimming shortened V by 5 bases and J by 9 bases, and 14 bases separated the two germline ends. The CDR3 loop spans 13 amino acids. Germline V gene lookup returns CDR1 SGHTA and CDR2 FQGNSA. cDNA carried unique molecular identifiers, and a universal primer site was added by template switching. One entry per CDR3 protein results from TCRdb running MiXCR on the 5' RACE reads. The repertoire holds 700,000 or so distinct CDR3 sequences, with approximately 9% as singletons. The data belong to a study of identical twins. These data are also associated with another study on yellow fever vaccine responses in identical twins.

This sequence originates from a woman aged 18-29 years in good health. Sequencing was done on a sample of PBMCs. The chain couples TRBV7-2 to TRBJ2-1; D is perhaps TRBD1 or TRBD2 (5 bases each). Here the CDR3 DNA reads TGTGCCAGCAGCCGTTCCCGGGACGGTGAGCAGTTCTTC. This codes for CASSRSRDGEQFF.